This TCR beta chain was found in a study of HIV-infected children after antiretroviral therapy interruption. Study-wide points: Naive CD4+ CDR3 sharing between time points fell after interruption began.

This clonotype has at least ten counts. Its antigen is unidentified. Mismatch with germline at one junction end may stem from a read error. This CDR3 is 12 amino acids long. Unique molecular identifiers were included in an RNA-based 3' RACE TCR library. Using its own MiXCR run on the 3' RACE reads, TCRdb lists one record per CDR3 protein. The sample lists more than 35,000 distinct CDR3 sequences, about 6% occurring once. Treatment meaning: PENTA 11 planned treatment interruption arm or continuous ART arm. Sequencing used CD45RA+ CD4+ T cells from PBMCs, pooled from several time points, obtained from a donor given antiretroviral therapy, either interrupted or continuous. Subset of the sample: naive CD4+ CD45RA+ CD45RO- T cells. This sequence was found in a pool of human donors with HIV. This chain links TRBV23-1 with TRBJ2-7; D not certain. Being an ORF, TRBV23-1 has a function that is uncertain. The CDR3 region is CASSIHMAEQYF. CDR3 nucleotides: TGTGCCAGCAGTATCCACATGGCCGAACAGTACTTC.